The 21 T cell receptor beta chains reported below all come from one sample, sequenced in a study of shared clonotypes between healthy human individuals. Generated by immunoSEQ multiplex PCR, the TCRdb table keeps only in-frame clones and is missing some. The profile shows some 1 million clones, under 80% of them singletons. The material sequenced was memory CD4+ T cells sorted from blood. Subset defined: CD45RA-negative fraction. These receptors all come from a man in his late teens or twenties in good health.

The chain links TRBV7-2 to TRBJ2-1; D is undetermined. CDR1 is SGHTA and CDR2 is FQGNSA in the germline V gene. The CDR3 covers 15 residues. V dropped 0 bases and J dropped 3 bases, with 9 bases sitting between them. The CDR3 DNA is TGTGCCAGCAGCTTAGCTAGTGCGATCTACAATGAGCAGTTCTTC. Protein product: CASSLASAIYNEQFF. Together with reference TRBV7-2 and TRBJ2-1, the CDR3 gives the full variable domain: GAGVSQSPSNKVTEKGKDVELRCDPISGHTALYWYRQSLGQGLEFLIYFQGNSAPDKSGLPSDRFSAERTGGSVSTLTIQRTQQEDSAVYLCASSLASAIYNEQFFGPGTRLTVL.

CDR3 DNA: TGTGCCAGCAGCTTAGACCTAGGGGGGGTAAGAGTATACAATGAGCAGTTCTTC. Protein: CASSLDLGGVRVYNEQFF. The chain has TRBV7-9 and TRBJ2-1, with a tentative D call TRBD2 (7 bases). The CDR3 has 18 residues. Germline-derived CDR1 and CDR2 are SEHNR and FQNEAQ (reference sequence). V lost 1 base and J lost 4, with 20 bases in between.

The rearrangement links TRBV29-1 to TRBJ2-4; D tentatively reads TRBD1 or TRBD2 (6 bases each). Trimming stripped 0 bases from V and 2 bases from J, with 11 bases between. The CDR3 consists of 15 residues. Germline V gene data show CDR1 as SQVTM and CDR2 as ANQGSEA. The CDR3 loop is CSVEDIGGPKNIQYF. The DNA for the CDR3 is TGCAGCGTTGAAGATATAGGGGGGCCCAAAAACATTCAGTACTTC.

This sequence joins TRBV5-4 and TRBJ1-6; D remains unclear. Germline CDR1 and CDR2: SGHNT and YYREEE (reference sequence). Deletions cut 4 bases from V and 7 bases from J, with 9 bases between. The CDR3 extends over 13 amino acids. Here the CDR3 DNA reads TGTGCCAGCAGCATGACGGTCAATTCACCCCTCCACTTT. As protein: CASSMTVNSPLHF.

In this sample, this clone turned up once. The chain is built from TRBV5-6 and TRBJ2-7; D remains unclear. V was shortened by 0 bases and J by 5 bases, with 12 bases between the two germline ends. The CDR3 covers 14 residues. The germline V gene has CDR1 SGHDT and CDR2 YYEEEE. CDR3 amino acids: CASSLVVYGHEQYF. CDR3 nucleotide sequence: TGTGCCAGCAGCTTGGTGGTGTATGGGCACGAGCAGTACTTC. Based on the CDR3 plus reference TRBV5-6 and TRBJ2-7, the full variable domain is DAGVTQSPTHLIKTRGQQVTLRCSPKSGHDTVSWYQQALGQGPQFIFQYYEEEERQRGNFPDRFSGHQFPNYSSELNVNALLLGDSALYLCASSLVVYGHEQYFGPGTRLTVT.

J is TRBJ1-1 and V is TRBV5-1; TRBD1 matches at 8 bases. The CDR3 is 14 amino acids. The V gene end was trimmed by 2 bases and the J gene end by 5 bases; junction bases not matched to a gene: 5. CDR1 and CDR2 from the germline V gene are SGHRS and YFSETQ. The CDR3 DNA sequence: TGCGCCAGCAGCTTAGGACAGGGAAGGACTGAAGCTTTCTTT. Its translation is CASSLGQGRTEAFF. Looking up the rest from reference TRBV5-1 and TRBJ1-1 gives the full variable domain: KAGVTQTPRYLIKTRGQQVTLSCSPISGHRSVSWYQQTPGQGLQFLFEYFSETQRNKGNFPGRFSGRQFSNSRSEMNVSTLELGDSALYLCASSLGQGRTEAFFGQGTRLTVV.

The V gene is TRBV7-9, the J gene TRBJ2-5; 9 bases are shared with TRBD2. V dropped 3 bases and J dropped 4; count of bases not matched to a gene: 6. Germline assignment: CDR1 SEHNR and CDR2 FQNEAQ (reference sequence). The CDR3 covers 15 residues. CDR3 sequence reads: CASSFRSGRTETQYF. CDR3 DNA: TGTGCCAGCAGCTTTCGCAGCGGGAGGACAGAGACCCAGTACTTC.

CDR3 nucleotide sequence: TGTGCCAGCAGCGTAGAGGGTAAGATCGATCAGCCCCAGCATTTT. Translating gives CASSVEGKIDQPQHF. The chain carries TRBV9 and TRBJ1-5; D uncertain. Germline-derived CDR1 and CDR2 are SGDLS and YYNGEE. V gave up 0 bases and J gave up 5 bases, with 12 bases separating them. There are 15 residues in the CDR3.

J is TRBJ2-6 and V is TRBV12-5; TRBD1 is a possible D gene (7 bases). CDR1 is LGHNT, CDR2 FRNRAP, per germline. The V and J ends lost 0 bases and 0 bases respectively, with 18 bases between them. The CDR3 is 20 residues long. CDR3 bases: TGTGCTAGTGGTTTGGTAATGCTGCAGGGGGGACTCTCTGGGGCCAACGTCCTGACTTTC. Translating gives CASGLVMLQGGLSGANVLTF.

This CDR3 is CASSENPKGGYGYTF. The CDR3 DNA sequence: TGTGCCAGCAGTGAGAACCCCAAGGGGGGCTATGGCTACACCTTC. J is TRBJ1-2 and V is TRBV6-1; the D gene is possibly TRBD1 (6 bases). The V end was cut by 3 bases, the J end by 4 bases, with 15 bases between. In germline, CDR1 is MNHNS, CDR2 SASEGT. CDR3 length equals 15 residues.

A single count supports this clone. The chain uses TRBV6-5 and TRBJ1-6; 7 nucleotides line up with TRBD1. The CDR3 loop spans 15 amino acids. Germline values: CDR1 MNHEY, CDR2 SVGAGI. V lost 8 bases and J lost 6; bases outside the gene matches: 10. The CDR3 sequence is CASGWGPGGNSPLHF. CDR3 nucleotide sequence: TGTGCCAGCGGCTGGGGGCCAGGGGGTAATTCACCCCTCCACTTT.

The CDR3 nucleotides are TGTGCCAGCAACCCGGGACAGGGGAACACCGGGGAGCTGTTTTTT. The encoded protein is CASNPGQGNTGELFF. The genes are TRBV6-5 and TRBJ2-2; the match to TRBD1 covers 9 bases. Germline assignment: CDR1 MNHEY and CDR2 SVGAGI. V lost 7 bases and J lost 1; bases outside the gene matches: 4. The CDR3 has 15 residues.

This chain uses TRBV4-1 with TRBJ2-3, with 8 positions matching TRBD2. V shed 0 bases and J 14 bases; nucleotides not matched to a gene: 13. CDR1 MGHRA and CDR2 YSYEKL come from the germline V gene. The CDR3 covers 15 residues. CDR3 bases: TGCGCCAGCAGCCAAGATGGGAGCGGGGGCGGAATTCGGTATTTT. It yields the protein CASSQDGSGGGIRYF.

This clone was detected only once. V gene TRBV28 combines with J gene TRBJ2-7; D is ambiguous. With 6 bases removed from V and 0 bases from J, the gap between germline ends came to 15 bases. The CDR3 is 15 amino acids. The germline V gene has CDR1 MDHEN and CDR2 SYDVKM. The CDR3 here is CASRQPGGSSYEQYF. In DNA form, the CDR3 reads TGTGCCAGCAGGCAACCGGGTGGTAGCTCCTACGAGCAGTACTTC.

The CDR3 loop reads CASSLIGQSAYEQYF. CDR3 nucleotide sequence: TGCGCCAGCAGCTTGATAGGACAGAGTGCCTACGAGCAGTACTTC. The rearrangement links TRBV5-1 to TRBJ2-7, with D perhaps matching TRBD1 (6 bases). V was trimmed by 1 base and J by 2 bases, leaving 13 bases between them. This CDR3 has 15 amino acids. CDR1 and CDR2 (germline): SGHRS, YFSETQ.

This clone was counted a single time. V usage is TRBV11-3 and J usage is TRBJ2-3; 7 nucleotides align to TRBD2. V lost 1 base and J lost 0; bases outside the gene matches: 4. This CDR3 has 16 residues. Germline-derived CDR1 and CDR2 are SGHNT and YENEEA. This CDR3 is CASSLGGGGSTDTQYF. CDR3 coding DNA: TGTGCCAGCAGCTTAGGCGGGGGTGGAAGCACAGATACGCAGTATTTT.

V usage is TRBV29-1 and J usage is TRBJ2-1; 7 bases map to TRBD2. Germline CDR1 SQVTM, CDR2 ANQGSEA. Trimming removed 6 bases from V and 6 bases from J; junction bases left unmatched: 8. The CDR3 runs 13 residues. The CDR3 sequence: CSVGGVTRNEQFF. CDR3 nucleotide sequence: TGCAGCGTGGGGGGGGTAACGCGCAATGAGCAGTTCTTC.

This chain uses TRBV27 with TRBJ1-3; a weak D match, TRBD1 (6 bases). The CDR3 extends over 17 amino acids. The germline V gene has CDR1 MNHEY and CDR2 SMNVEV (reference sequence). V gave up 5 bases and J gave up 0 bases, with 17 bases separating them. The CDR3 here is CASSRTGARLSGNTIYF. The CDR3 DNA sequence: TGTGCCAGCAGTAGAACGGGGGCGCGCCTCTCTGGAAACACCATATATTTT.

The chain couples TRBV21-1 to TRBJ1-2. TRBV21-1 is marked as a pseudogene. The CDR3 is 15 amino acids. CDR3 nucleotides: TGTGCCAGCAGCGTCCGATGGGGGGGGAACTATGGCTACACCTTC. It translates to CASSVRWGGNYGYTF.

This clone was recorded once. This chain links TRBV9 with TRBJ2-2; D possibly corresponds to TRBD2 (6 bases). From germline, CDR1 is SGDLS and CDR2 YYNGEE. Trimming stripped 0 bases from V and 5 bases from J, with 14 bases between. This CDR3 has 16 amino acids. The CDR3: CASSVAAGLGTGELFF. CDR3 nucleotides: TGTGCCAGCAGCGTAGCTGCGGGATTGGGGACCGGGGAGCTGTTTTTT.

The chain is built from TRBV9 and TRBJ1-4; D is undetermined. V gave up 4 bases and J gave up 5 bases, with 15 bases separating them. Germline CDR1 and CDR2: SGDLS and YYNGEE. The CDR3 consists of 15 residues. The CDR3 spells CASSPTGVLNEKLFF. The CDR3, as DNA: TGTGCCAGCAGCCCCACCGGCGTGTTAAATGAAAAACTGTTTTTT.